What follows are 14 T cell receptor beta chains derived from one specimen sequenced in a study of neurological immune-mediated disorders. TCRdb called the 5' RACE reads again in MiXCR, with one record for every CDR3 protein. The sample shows tens of thousands of distinct CDR3 sequences, 10% of them seen only once. The sample comprised PBMCs. Source of these receptors: a woman aged 30 to 39 with HTLV-1-associated myelopathy (HAM/TSP).

This clonotype was seen at least ten times. The chain links TRBV29-1 to TRBJ1-1; TRBD1 might be the D (6 bases). V lost 6 bases to trimming and J lost 1 base, with 9 bases between them. The CDR3 consists of 12 residues. Germline V gene lookup returns CDR1 SQVTM and CDR2 ANQGSEA. The CDR3 DNA is TGCAGCGTGTTACAGGGGAACACTGAAGCTTTCTTT. Its translation is CSVLQGNTEAFF.

This clonotype was observed a few times. The V gene is TRBV20-1, the J gene TRBJ1-2, with 9 bases fitting TRBD1. Germline V CDR1 and CDR2: DFQATT, SNEGSKA (reference sequence). Trimming cost V 3 bases and J 6 bases; bases outside gene matches: 2. The CDR3 covers 12 residues. CDR3 residues: CSASRDRDGYTF. The CDR3 bases are TGCAGTGCTAGCCGGGACAGGGATGGCTACACCTTC.

At least ten counts were recorded for this clonotype. The chain employs TRBV5-1 and TRBJ2-2; no firm D call. Germline CDR1 and CDR2: SGHRS and YFSETQ. CDR3 length: 14 amino acids. V lost 0 bases and J lost 0, with 3 bases in between. CDR3 amino acids: CASSLGANTGELFF. The CDR3 region has the DNA TGCGCCAGCAGCTTGGGGGCGAACACCGGGGAGCTGTTTTTT.

This clonotype was detected many times. J is TRBJ2-5 and V is TRBV2, with D perhaps matching TRBD1 (5 bases). There are 14 residues in the CDR3. V lost 4 bases and J 3 bases, leaving 12 bases between the germline ends. The germline V gene has CDR1 SNHLY and CDR2 FYNNEI. Here the CDR3 DNA reads TGTGCCAGCAGTGTGGCAGGGTCAGAAGAGACCCAGTACTTC. Amino acid sequence: CASSVAGSEETQYF.

Ten or more counts support this clonotype. The rearrangement joins TRBV5-1 to TRBJ1-5, with D perhaps TRBD1 (5 bases). Germline V gene data show CDR1 as SGHRS and CDR2 as YFSETQ. The CDR3 length is 15 residues. V was pared by 4 bases and J by 3 bases, with 14 bases between. The CDR3 is CASSRSTGANQPQHF. In DNA form, the CDR3 reads TGCGCCAGCAGCAGATCCACCGGGGCCAATCAGCCCCAGCATTTT.

This clonotype was detected only once. This sequence may be a read error, since a much larger clone differs from it by one base. This chain joins TRBV5-1 and TRBJ2-7; 9 nucleotides match TRBD1. The CDR3 spans 13 residues. From germline, CDR1 is SGHRS and CDR2 YFSETQ. For the CDR3, the DNA is TGCGCCAACAGCTATGGACAGGGGAACGAGCAGTACTTC. Translation: CANSYGQGNEQYF.

This clonotype was recorded many times. The V gene is TRBV29-1, the J gene TRBJ2-2; D tentatively fits TRBD1 or TRBD2 (6 bases each). Between the trimmed V and J ends, which lost 4 bases and 3 bases, there was a span of 24 bases. Germline assignment: CDR1 SQVTM and CDR2 ANQGSEA. The CDR3 has 18 residues. This chain's CDR3 is CSVGDRFAGGQDTGELFF. The DNA for the CDR3 is TGCAGCGTTGGCGATAGGTTCGCTGGGGGGCAAGACACCGGGGAGCTGTTTTTT.

This clonotype was recorded many times. The CDR3 region has the DNA TGCAGCGTTTGGGATAAATCGCTGACAAGGGAGCAGTTCTTC. Translated, it gives CSVWDKSLTREQFF. The rearrangement joins TRBV29-1 to TRBJ2-1; D is undetermined. This CDR3 region has 14 residues. The germline V gene has CDR1 SQVTM and CDR2 ANQGSEA. V was shortened by 5 bases and J by 10 bases, with 21 bases between the two germline ends.

This clonotype was observed many times. CDR3 sequence reads: CASSLKAGVNEQFF. CDR3 in DNA: TGTGCCAGCAGCTTGAAAGCGGGGGTCAATGAGCAGTTCTTC. J is TRBJ2-1 and V is TRBV7-2, with TRBD2 matching over 8 bases. After removal of 3 bases from V and 6 bases from J, the junction contained 4 bases not matched to a gene. The germline V gene has CDR1 SGHTA and CDR2 FQGNSA. The CDR3 runs 14 residues.

The gene calls are TRBV20-1 and TRBJ2-3, with a tentative D call TRBD1 (5 bases). This CDR3 has 13 residues. V shed 3 bases and J shed 8 bases, with 15 bases lying between them. In germline, CDR1 is DFQATT, CDR2 SNEGSKA (reference sequence). The CDR3 region is CSASGQPRTTQYF. The CDR3 DNA reads TGCAGTGCTAGCGGACAACCCCGGACTACGCAGTATTTT.

This clonotype was found many times. The CDR3 DNA follows: TGCAGTACCCGATCCGAGGGAGACGAGCAGTACTTC. It encodes CSTRSEGDEQYF. The V call is TRBV20-1, the J call TRBJ2-7, with a tentative D call TRBD2 (5 bases). Trimming stripped 8 bases from V and 5 bases from J, with 16 bases between. This CDR3 is 12 amino acids long. Germline V gives CDR1 DFQATT, CDR2 SNEGSKA (reference sequence).

The sample holds many counts of this clonotype. V usage is TRBV3-1 and J usage is TRBJ2-1, with D tentatively TRBD1 (5 bases). The CDR3 is 16 residues long. V was pared by 0 bases and J by 10 bases, with 19 bases between. Per germline, CDR1 LGHDT and CDR2 YNNKEL (reference sequence). This chain's CDR3 is CASSQDPLGARSEQFF. CDR3 sequence (DNA): TGTGCCAGCAGCCAAGACCCGCTAGGGGCGCGCTCCGAGCAGTTCTTC.

This clonotype was recorded many times. The chain has TRBV20-1 and TRBJ2-2; tentative D call: TRBD2 (6 bases). This CDR3 region has 12 residues. Germline-derived CDR1 and CDR2 are DFQATT and SNEGSKA (reference sequence). V lost 3 bases and J lost 4, with 6 bases in between. The CDR3 DNA sequence: TGCAGTGCTAGGGGGGGCACCGGGGAGCTGTTTTTT. This sequence encodes CSARGGTGELFF.

This clonotype was detected ten times or more. The rearrangement joins TRBV7-2 to TRBJ2-7; 9 bases align to TRBD1. The ends lost 1 base at V and 5 bases at J; junction bases unmatched: 6. CDR3 length equals 15 residues. Germline V lookup: CDR1 SGHTA, CDR2 FQGNSA. In nucleotides, the CDR3 is TGTGCCAGCAGCTTAGGTGGGACAGGGAAGAACGAGCAGTACTTC. It codes for CASSLGGTGKNEQYF.